This T cell receptor beta chain was documented in a study of cytomegalovirus exposure and HLA in healthy donors. Study-wide context: Early released data had about 85 million unique TCRs, all coming from HLA-typed donors. Most genotyped donors, approximately 77% of about 360, had Caucasian-associated genetic ancestry.

The PCR ran on 60 Vbeta and 13 Jbeta primers. TCRdb's table, derived via immunoSEQ multiplex PCR, lists solely in-frame clones and lacks some. The sample holds 90,000 to 150,000 clones, 65% to 80% seen once. Study results and caveats: Prior analysis indicated that the majority of TCR beta V segments exhibited productivity approximately 90% or approximately 30% of the time. Rare TCR sequences predominated, though certain public TCRs were found in many donors.

Germline V gene lookup returns CDR1 MGHRA and CDR2 YSYEKL. The CDR3 is made up of 15 amino acids. V gave up 0 bases and J gave up 5 bases, with 13 bases separating them. For this clone: The antigen is not known.

The specimen was PBMCs. The receptor was isolated from a human donor in good health. The V gene is TRBV4-1, the J gene TRBJ1-2; D may be TRBD1 (5 bases). CDR3 residues: CASSQDPGFQYGYTF. The CDR3 region has the DNA TGCGCCAGCAGCCAAGATCCAGGGTTCCAGTATGGCTACACCTTC.